This T cell receptor beta chain appears in the sequencing data of a study of blood T cell repertoires in COVID-19. Looking at the study overall: PBMCs, B-cell-depleted T cells, or T cells were the source of the cDNA or gDNA that made up the material.

Profiling relied on immunoSEQ multiplex PCR, and the TCRdb table lists in-frame clones only, not all of them. Of 250,000 to 300,000 clones detected, around 81% appear once; the ten largest clones hold less than 3%. The V and J ends lost 1 base and 4 bases respectively, with 13 bases between them. Per germline, CDR1 SEHNR and CDR2 FQNEAQ (reference sequence). The CDR3 totals 15 residues. The TCR was taken from a woman aged 60-75 years with active or convalescent COVID-19. This chain connects TRBV7-9 to TRBJ1-1, with D perhaps TRBD1 (5 bases). Sequences were obtained from peripheral blood. CDR3 region: CASSLGDSRGTEAFF. DNA of the CDR3: TGTGCCAGCAGCTTAGGGGACTCCCGGGGCACTGAAGCTTTCTTT.